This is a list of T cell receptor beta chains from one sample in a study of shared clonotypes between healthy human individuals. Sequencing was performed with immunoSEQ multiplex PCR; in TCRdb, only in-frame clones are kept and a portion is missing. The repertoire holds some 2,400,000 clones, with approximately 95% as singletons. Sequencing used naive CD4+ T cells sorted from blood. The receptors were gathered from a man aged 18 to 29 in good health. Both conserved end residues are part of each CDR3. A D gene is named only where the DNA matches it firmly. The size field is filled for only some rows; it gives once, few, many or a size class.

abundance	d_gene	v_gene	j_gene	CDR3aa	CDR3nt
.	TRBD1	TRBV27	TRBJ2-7	CASLRGHEQYF	TGTGCCAGCCTAAGGGGGCACGAGCAGTACTTC
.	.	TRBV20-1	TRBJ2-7	CSASVGGEQYF	TGCAGTGCTAGCGTGGGAGGCGAGCAGTACTTC
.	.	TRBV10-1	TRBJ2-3	CASSSGNTQYF	TGCGCCAGCAGCAGCGGTAATACGCAGTATTTT
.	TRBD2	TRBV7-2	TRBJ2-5	CASSSPFGGRTETQYF	TGTGCCAGCAGCTCCCCGTTTGGCGGGAGGACAGAGACCCAGTACTTC
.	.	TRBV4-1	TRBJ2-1	CASSARLYNEQFF	TGCGCCAGCAGCGCCCGACTGTACAATGAGCAGTTCTTC
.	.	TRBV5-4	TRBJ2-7	CASSLGRGGSYEQYF	TGTGCCAGCAGCTTGGGTAGAGGGGGCTCCTACGAGCAGTACTTC
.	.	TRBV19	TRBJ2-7	CASSIPGYEQYF	TGTGCCAGTAGTATCCCGGGATACGAGCAGTACTTC
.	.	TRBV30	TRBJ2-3	CAWSSGTDTQYF	TGTGCCTGGAGTTCCGGGACGGATACGCAGTATTTT
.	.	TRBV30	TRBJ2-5	CAWSPLGETQYF	TGTGCCTGGAGTCCACTTGGGGAGACCCAGTACTTC
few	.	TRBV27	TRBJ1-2	CASYSGNGYTF	TGTGCCAGTTACTCGGGGAATGGCTACACCTTC
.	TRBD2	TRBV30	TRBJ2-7	CAWGLVPYEQYF	TGTGCCTGGGGACTAGTCCCCTACGAGCAGTACTTC
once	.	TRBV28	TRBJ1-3	CASSLGSGTKSSGNTIYF	TGTGCCAGCAGTTTAGGGTCCGGGACAAAGAGCTCTGGAAACACCATATATTTT
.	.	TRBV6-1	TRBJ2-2	CATSDPGANTGELFF	TGTGCCACCTCGGATCCCGGCGCCAACACCGGGGAGCTGTTTTTT
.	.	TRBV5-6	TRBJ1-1	CASSPRGVGVSIPEAFF	TGTGCCAGCAGCCCCAGAGGCGTCGGCGTCAGTATCCCTGAAGCTTTCTTT
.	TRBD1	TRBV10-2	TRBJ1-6	CASCGTGNSPLHF	TGCGCCAGCTGCGGGACAGGGAATTCACCCCTCCACTTT
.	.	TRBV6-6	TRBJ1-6	CASSPTGFNSPLHF	TGTGCCAGCAGCCCAACAGGGTTTAATTCACCCCTCCACTTT